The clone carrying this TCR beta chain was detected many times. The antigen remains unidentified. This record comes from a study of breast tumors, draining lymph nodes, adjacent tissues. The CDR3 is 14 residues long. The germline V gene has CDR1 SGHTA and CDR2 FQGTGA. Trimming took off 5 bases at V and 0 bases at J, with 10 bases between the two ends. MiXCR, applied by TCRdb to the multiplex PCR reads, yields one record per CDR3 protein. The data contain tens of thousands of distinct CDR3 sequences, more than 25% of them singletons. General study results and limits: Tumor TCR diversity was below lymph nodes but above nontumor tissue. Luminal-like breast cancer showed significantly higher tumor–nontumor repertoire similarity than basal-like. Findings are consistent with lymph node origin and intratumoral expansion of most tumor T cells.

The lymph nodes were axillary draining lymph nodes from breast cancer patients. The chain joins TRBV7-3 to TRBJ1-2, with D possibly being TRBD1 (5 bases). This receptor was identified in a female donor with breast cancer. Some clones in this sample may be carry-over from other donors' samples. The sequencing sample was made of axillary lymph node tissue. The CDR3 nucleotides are TGTGCCAGCAGCCTAGGGGCAACTAACTATGGCTACACCTTC. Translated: CASSLGATNYGYTF.